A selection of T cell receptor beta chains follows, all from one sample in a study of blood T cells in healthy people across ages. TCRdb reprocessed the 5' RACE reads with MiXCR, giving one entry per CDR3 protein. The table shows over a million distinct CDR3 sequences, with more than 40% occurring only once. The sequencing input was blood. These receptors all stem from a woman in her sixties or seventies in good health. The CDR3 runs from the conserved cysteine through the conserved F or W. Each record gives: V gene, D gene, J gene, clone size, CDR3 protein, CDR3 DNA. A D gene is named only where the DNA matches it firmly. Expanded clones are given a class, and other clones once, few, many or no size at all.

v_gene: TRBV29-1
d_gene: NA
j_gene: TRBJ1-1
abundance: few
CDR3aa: CSVGMNTEAFF
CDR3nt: TGCAGCGTTGGGATGAACACTGAAGCTTTCTTT

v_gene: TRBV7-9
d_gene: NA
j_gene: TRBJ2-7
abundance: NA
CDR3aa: CASSLGRVGYYNEQYF
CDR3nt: TGTGCCAGCAGCTTAGGCAGAGTGGGTTACTACAATGAGCAGTACTTC

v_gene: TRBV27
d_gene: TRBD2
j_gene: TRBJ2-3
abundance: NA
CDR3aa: CASSFWREGRSQYF
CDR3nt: TGTGCCAGCAGTTTCTGGCGGGAGGGCCGGTCGCAGTATTTT

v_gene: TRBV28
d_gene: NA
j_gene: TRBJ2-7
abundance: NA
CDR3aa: CASSKQASSYEQYF
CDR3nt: TGTGCCAGCAGTAAGCAGGCTAGCTCCTACGAGCAGTACTTC

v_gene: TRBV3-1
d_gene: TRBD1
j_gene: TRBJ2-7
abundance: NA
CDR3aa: CASSLPGTGVYEQYF
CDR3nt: TGTGCCAGCAGCCTACCCGGGACAGGGGTCTACGAGCAGTACTTC

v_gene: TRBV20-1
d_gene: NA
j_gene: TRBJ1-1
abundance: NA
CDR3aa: CSARVQATEAFF
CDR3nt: TGCAGTGCTAGAGTCCAGGCCACTGAAGCTTTCTTT

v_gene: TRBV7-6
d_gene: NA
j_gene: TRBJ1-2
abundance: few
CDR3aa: CASSLERGYGYTF
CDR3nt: TGTGCCAGCAGCTTAGAGCGGGGCTATGGCTACACCTTC

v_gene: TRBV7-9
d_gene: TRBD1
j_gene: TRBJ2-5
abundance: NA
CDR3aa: CASRMTGSGETQYF
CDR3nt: TGTGCCAGCAGGATGACAGGGTCGGGGGAGACCCAGTACTTC

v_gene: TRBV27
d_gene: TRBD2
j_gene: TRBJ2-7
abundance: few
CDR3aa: CASSPKWGGSYEQYF
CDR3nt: TGTGCCAGCAGTCCAAAGTGGGGCGGGAGCTACGAGCAGTACTTC

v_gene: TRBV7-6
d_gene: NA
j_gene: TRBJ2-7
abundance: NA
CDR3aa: CASSLMPRAGFYEQYF
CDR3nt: TGTGCCAGCAGCTTAATGCCAAGGGCAGGCTTTTACGAGCAGTACTTC

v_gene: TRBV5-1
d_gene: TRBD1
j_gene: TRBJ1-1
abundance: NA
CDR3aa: CASSPLQGLNTEAFF
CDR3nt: TGCGCCAGCAGCCCTTTACAGGGGTTGAACACTGAAGCTTTCTTT

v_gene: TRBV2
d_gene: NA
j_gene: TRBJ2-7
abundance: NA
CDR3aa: CASSGGPTPREQYF
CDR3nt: TGTGCCAGCTCCGGGGGGCCGACGCCGAGGGAGCAGTACTTC

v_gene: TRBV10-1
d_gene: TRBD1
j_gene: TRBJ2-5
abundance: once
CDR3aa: CASSVGTGGVETQYF
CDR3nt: TGCGCCAGCAGTGTCGGGACAGGGGGCGTGGAGACCCAGTACTTC

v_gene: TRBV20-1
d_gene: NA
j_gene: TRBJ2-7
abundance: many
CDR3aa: CSASGGTYEQYF
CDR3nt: TGCAGTGCTAGCGGAGGGACCTACGAGCAGTACTTC

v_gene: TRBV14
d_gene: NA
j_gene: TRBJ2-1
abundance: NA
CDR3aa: CASRLRGTINEQFF
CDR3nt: TGTGCCAGCAGGTTACGAGGGACCATCAATGAGCAGTTCTTC

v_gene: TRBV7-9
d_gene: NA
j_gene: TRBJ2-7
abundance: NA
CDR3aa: CASSSPRAHPYEQYF
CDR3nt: TGTGCCAGCAGCTCACCGCGGGCACACCCCTACGAGCAGTACTTC